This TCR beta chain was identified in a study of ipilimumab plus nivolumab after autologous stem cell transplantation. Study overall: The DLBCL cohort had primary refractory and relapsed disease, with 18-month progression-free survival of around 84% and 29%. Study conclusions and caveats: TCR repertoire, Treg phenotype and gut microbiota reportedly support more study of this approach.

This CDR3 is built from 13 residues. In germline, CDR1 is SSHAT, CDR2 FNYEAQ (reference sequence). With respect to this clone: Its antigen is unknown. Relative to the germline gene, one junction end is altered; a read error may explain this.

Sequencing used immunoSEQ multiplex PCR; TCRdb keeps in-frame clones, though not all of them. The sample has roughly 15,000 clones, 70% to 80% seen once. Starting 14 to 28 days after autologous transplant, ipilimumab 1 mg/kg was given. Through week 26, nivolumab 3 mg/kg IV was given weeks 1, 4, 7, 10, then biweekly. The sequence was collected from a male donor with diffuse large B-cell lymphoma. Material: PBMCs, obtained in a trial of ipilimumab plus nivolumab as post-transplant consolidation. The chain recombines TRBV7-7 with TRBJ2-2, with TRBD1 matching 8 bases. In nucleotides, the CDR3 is TGTGCTAGCAGCAGGACAGGGAAGGGGGAGCTGTTTTTT. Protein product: CASSRTGKGELFF. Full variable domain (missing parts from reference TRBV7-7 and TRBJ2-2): GAGVSQSPRYKVTKRGQDVTLRCDPISSHATLYWYQQALGQGPEFLTYFNYEAQPDKSGLPSDRFSAERPEGSISTLTIQRTEQRDSAMYRCASSRTGKGELFFGEGSRLTVL.